This TCR beta chain originates from a study of cytomegalovirus exposure and HLA in healthy donors. As for this clone: The antigen is not known.

The V and J ends lost 5 bases and 3 bases respectively, with 11 bases between them. Germline V CDR1 and CDR2: MNHEY, SVGAGI. The CDR3 totals 13 residues. 60 Vbeta and 13 Jbeta primers were used in PCR. The assay was immunoSEQ multiplex PCR, and TCRdb's table has in-frame clones only and misses some. The sample has fewer than 200,000 clones; over 70% are singletons. Study-wide findings and caveats: Some V segments could not be told apart, so they were left out, TRBV6-2 and TRBV6-3 among them.

The chain uses TRBV6-5 and TRBJ2-7, with D possibly matching TRBD2 (6 bases). The origin of this receptor is a male donor in good health and CMV-seropositive. The sequenced material came from PBMCs. This CDR3 reads CASSAGRDYEQYF. Here the CDR3 DNA reads TGTGCCAGCAGTGCGGGACGGGACTACGAGCAGTACTTC.